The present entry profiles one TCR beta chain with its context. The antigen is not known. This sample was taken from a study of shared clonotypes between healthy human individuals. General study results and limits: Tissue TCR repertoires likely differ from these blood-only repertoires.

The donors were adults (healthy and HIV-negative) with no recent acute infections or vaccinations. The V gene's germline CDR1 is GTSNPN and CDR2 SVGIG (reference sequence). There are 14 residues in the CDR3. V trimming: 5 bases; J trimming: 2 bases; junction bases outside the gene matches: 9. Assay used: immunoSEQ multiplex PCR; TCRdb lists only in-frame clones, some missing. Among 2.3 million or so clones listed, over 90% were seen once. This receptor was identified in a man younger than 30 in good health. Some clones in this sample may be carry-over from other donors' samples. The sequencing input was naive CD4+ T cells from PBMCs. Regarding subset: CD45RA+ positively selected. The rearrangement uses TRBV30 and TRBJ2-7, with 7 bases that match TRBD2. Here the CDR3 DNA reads TGTGCCTGGGCGAAGGGAGGGATTCCCTACGAGCAGTACTTC. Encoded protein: CAWAKGGIPYEQYF.